This T cell receptor beta chain was found in a study of Ad26.COV2.S vaccination and SARS-CoV-2 variants. The germline gives CDR1 SGHNT, CDR2 YYREEE (reference sequence). The CDR3 runs to 15 residues. J was trimmed by 1 base and V by 5 bases; bases with no gene match: 6. Noted treatment: over 15 received Ad26.COV2.S at low or high dose, single or two shots; several received placebo; per-sample allocation not given. Sampling was performed 63 days after the first vaccine or placebo injection. Libraries were prepared by immunoSEQ multiplex PCR; TCRdb keeps only in-frame clonotypes and omits some of them. Here the sample spans roughly 380,000 clones, roughly 88% being singletons.

The receptor was derived from a person aged 18 to 65 who received the Ad26.COV2.S COVID-19 vaccine or a placebo. The specimen was peripheral blood, collected in a trial of Ad26.COV2.S vaccine versus placebo. The rearrangement uses TRBV5-4 and TRBJ1-3; 7 bases match TRBD1. The chain's CDR3 is CASSFGQASGNTIYF. The CDR3 DNA is TGTGCCAGCAGTTTTGGACAGGCATCTGGAAACACCATATATTTT.